The rows below give T cell receptor beta chains drawn from one sample of a study of blood T cell repertoires in COVID-19. Repertoires were generated with immunoSEQ multiplex PCR, while TCRdb's copy carries only in-frame clones and drops some. The sample yields about 110,000 clones, around 90% seen once. The sequenced sample consisted of peripheral blood. These TCRs come from a human donor in a cohort sampled during active COVID-19. Both conserved end residues are part of each CDR3. A D gene is named only where the DNA matches it firmly. The listing skips clone size in some rows; elsewhere it reads once, few, many or a size class.

>TRBJ2-2|TRBV19|TRBD2|.
CASSTLGEGTGELFF
TGTGCCAGTAGTACCTTGGGGGAGGGCACCGGGGAGCTGTTTTTT
>TRBJ1-1|TRBV19|TRBD1|.
CASSRGTGGDTEAFF
TGTGCCAGTAGTAGGGGGACAGGCGGGGACACTGAAGCTTTCTTT
>TRBJ2-7|TRBV6-1|.|once
CASSEAGGRNYEQYF
TGTGCCAGCAGTGAAGCGGGTGGGCGTAACTACGAGCAGTACTTC
>TRBJ1-1|TRBV3-1/TRBV3-2|TRBD1|.
CASSRQGKAFF
TGTGCCAGCAGTAGACAGGGTAAAGCTTTCTTT
>TRBJ1-3|TRBV6-1|.|.
CASSEFPSSGNTIYF
TGTGCCAGCAGTGAGTTCCCTAGCTCTGGAAACACCATATATTTT
>TRBJ2-7|TRBV7-2|.|.
CASSLVGRGEEQYF
TGTGCCAGCAGCTTAGTAGGCAGGGGTGAAGAGCAGTACTTC
>TRBJ2-2|TRBV20-1|TRBD2|once
CSASLVSGVTGELFF
TGCAGTGCTAGTCTTGTTAGCGGGGTCACCGGGGAGCTGTTTTTT
>TRBJ1-5|TRBV7-9|.|.
CASSLAGPWPQHF
TGTGCCAGCAGCTTAGCGGGCCCCTGGCCCCAGCATTTT
>TRBJ2-2|TRBV28|.|.
CASMTPGGLTGELFF
TGTGCCAGCATGACCCCGGGGGGCCTTACCGGGGAGCTGTTTTTT
>TRBJ2-7|TRBV19|.|.
CASSIGESYEQYF
TGTGCCAGTAGTATTGGAGAGAGCTACGAGCAGTACTTC
>TRBJ2-2|TRBV7-3|.|.
CASSSPNTGELFF
TGTGCCAGCAGCTCTCCGAACACCGGGGAGCTATTTTTT
>TRBJ1-1|TRBV28|.|.
CASRLGTGEAFF
TGTGCCAGCAGATTGGGAACAGGGGAAGCTTTCTTT
>TRBJ2-7|TRBV3-1/TRBV3-2|TRBD2|.
CASSQDATSGRAFYEQYF
TGTGCCAGCAGCCAAGATGCTACTAGCGGGAGGGCCTTTTACGAGCAGTACTTC
>TRBJ2-1|TRBV6-5|.|.
CATGISLDNEQFF
TGTGCCACCGGGATTTCACTAGACAATGAGCAGTTCTTC
>TRBJ2-1|TRBV7-9|.|.
CASSLEGVQFF
TGTGCCAGCAGCTTAGAAGGAGTGCAGTTCTTC
>TRBJ1-6|TRBV28|.|once
CASSLIGGYSPLHF
TGTGCCAGCAGTTTAATCGGGGGTTATTCACCCCTCCACTTT
>TRBJ1-2|TRBV4-1|.|.
CASSQDPSSSYGYTF
TGCGCCAGCAGTCAAGATCCGTCTTCTAGCTATGGCTACACCTTC
>TRBJ2-7|TRBV19|TRBD2|.
CASSTGGLASYEQYF
TGTGCCAGTAGTACCGGGGGACTAGCATCCTACGAGCAGTACTTC
>TRBJ1-4|TRBV5-4|.|.
CASSFDRGQEKLFF
TGTGCCAGCAGCTTTGACAGAGGACAGGAAAAACTGTTTTTT
>TRBJ1-2|TRBV2|TRBD1|.
CASRDRGLANYGYTF
TGTGCCAGCAGGGACAGGGGGTTAGCTAACTATGGCTACACCTTC
>TRBJ2-5|TRBV5-4|.|.
CASSLVNREETQYF
TGTGCCAGCAGCTTGGTAAACAGGGAGGAGACCCAGTACTTC
>TRBJ1-1|TRBV24-1|.|.
CATSDTSQGNTEAFF
TGTGCCACCAGTGATACTTCTCAGGGGAACACTGAAGCTTTCTTT
>TRBJ1-4|TRBV28|.|.
CASRPETWNNEKLFF
TGTGCCAGCAGACCCGAGACATGGAATAATGAAAAACTGTTTTTT
>TRBJ2-7|TRBV12-3/TRBV12-4|.|.
CASSPPQGLGQYF
TGTGCCAGCAGTCCCCCCCAGGGCTTAGGGCAGTACTTC
>TRBJ2-7|TRBV6-5|TRBD1|.
CASSQDRGGYEQYF
TGTGCCAGCAGCCAGGACAGGGGAGGCTACGAGCAGTACTTC
>TRBJ2-2|TRBV7-9|TRBD2|.
CASSVSGTTGELFF
TGTGCCAGCAGCGTAAGCGGGACCACCGGGGAGCTGTTTTTT
>TRBJ2-1|TRBV4-3|TRBD2|.
CASSQDSGTSGPLSYNEQFF
TGCGCCAGCAGCCAAGATTCAGGGACTAGCGGGCCTCTCTCCTACAATGAGCAGTTCTTC
>TRBJ2-1|TRBV27|.|.
CASSLTREQALSSYNEQFF
TGTGCCAGCAGTTTGACCCGGGAACAAGCCCTCTCCTCCTACAATGAGCAGTTCTTC
>TRBJ2-7|TRBV10-1|TRBD2|few
CASSGRLAGGPPISYEQYF
TGCGCCAGCAGCGGACGACTAGCGGGGGGACCACCGATCTCCTACGAGCAGTACTTC
>TRBJ1-2|TRBV7-2|TRBD1|.
CASSPPTGDGYTF
TGTGCCAGCAGCCCCCCGACAGGGGATGGCTACACCTTC
>TRBJ1-5|TRBV2|.|.
CASSETRVAFEQPQHF
TGTGCCAGCAGTGAAACCAGGGTAGCCTTCGAGCAGCCCCAGCATTTT
>TRBJ1-4|TRBV9|.|.
CASSVGVGGIPNEKLFF
TGTGCCAGCAGCGTAGGTGTAGGGGGTATTCCTAATGAAAAACTGTTTTTT
>TRBJ1-4|TRBV7-8|TRBD1|once
CASSLTDRGVGKLFF
TGTGCCAGCAGCTTAACCGACAGGGGGGTGGGAAAACTGTTTTTT
>TRBJ1-1|TRBV5-6|TRBD1|.
CASSRDRANTEAFF
TGTGCCAGCAGCAGGGACAGGGCGAACACTGAAGCTTTCTTT
>TRBJ2-7|TRBV28|.|.
CASSLGSLGYEQYF
TGTGCCAGCAGTTTAGGCTCCCTTGGCTACGAGCAGTACTTC
>TRBJ2-2|TRBV28|.|.
CASSLPDTGELFF
TGTGCCAGCAGTTTACCGGACACCGGGGAGCTGTTTTTT
>TRBJ2-7|TRBV28|.|.
CASSHTLVRQGRVYEQYF
TGTGCCAGCAGTCACACCCTGGTTAGACAGGGGAGGGTCTACGAGCAGTACTTC
>TRBJ2-1|TRBV19|TRBD2|.
CASQTLAGGPSKSSYNEQFF
TGTGCCAGCCAAACCCTAGCGGGAGGGCCCAGTAAGAGCTCCTACAATGAGCAGTTCTTC
>TRBJ2-2|TRBV7-2|TRBD1|.
CASSFGQATGELFF
TGTGCCAGCAGCTTCGGACAGGCCACCGGGGAGCTGTTTTTT
>TRBJ2-7|TRBV4-2|TRBD2|.
CASSRGTSGGASGYEQYF
TGTGCCAGCAGCCGGGGGACTAGCGGGGGGGCCTCAGGCTACGAGCAGTACTTC
>TRBJ1-3|TRBV2|.|.
CASCVDSSSGNTIYF
TGTGCCAGCTGCGTGGACAGCTCTTCTGGAAACACCATATATTTT
>TRBJ1-5|TRBV27|.|few
CASSFHRGNQPQHF
TGTGCCAGCAGTTTCCACAGGGGCAATCAGCCCCAGCATTTT
>TRBJ2-6|TRBV7-2|TRBD2|.
CASRGLAGDPGSGANVLTF
TGTGCCAGCAGAGGACTAGCGGGGGACCCCGGCTCTGGGGCCAACGTCCTGACTTTC
>TRBJ2-1|TRBV7-2|.|.
CASSFGGLGNEQFF
TGTGCCAGCAGCTTTGGAGGGCTCGGCAATGAGCAGTTCTTC
>TRBJ1-2|TRBV7-3|TRBD1|.
CASTSGTANYGYTF
TGTGCCAGCACCTCCGGGACAGCTAACTATGGCTACACCTTC
>TRBJ2-2|TRBV6-2/TRBV6-3|TRBD2|.
CASSYSMQAGGNGELFF
TGTGCCAGCAGTTACTCGATGCAAGCGGGAGGGAACGGGGAGCTGTTTTTT
>TRBJ2-2|TRBV7-8|.|.
CASSLNSRGANTGELFF
TGTGCCAGCAGCTTAAATTCTCGGGGGGCCAACACCGGGGAGCTGTTTTTT
>TRBJ2-3|TRBV5-3|.|.
CARSLMVDFTDTQYF
TGTGCCAGAAGCCTAATGGTCGATTTCACAGATACGCAGTATTTT
>TRBJ2-1|TRBV10-3|TRBD1|.
CAISVRDRGHNEQFF
TGTGCCATCAGTGTCCGGGACAGGGGACACAATGAGCAGTTCTTC
>TRBJ1-2|TRBV5-1|.|.
CASSLDPGGYGYTF
TGCGCCAGCAGCTTGGACCCGGGAGGCTATGGCTACACCTTC
>TRBJ2-1|TRBV5-1|TRBD2|.
CASSPFPSGRSFNEQFF
TGCGCCAGCAGCCCGTTCCCTAGCGGGAGGTCGTTCAATGAGCAGTTCTTC
>TRBJ1-3|TRBV4-3|.|once
CASSQELQGPPGNTIYF
TGCGCCAGCAGCCAAGAGTTACAGGGTCCCCCTGGAAACACCATATATTTT
>TRBJ1-5|TRBV3-1/TRBV3-2|.|.
CASSQDFSSQPQHF
TGTGCCAGCAGCCAAGATTTTTCGAGCCAGCCCCAGCATTTT